This is a list of T cell receptor beta chains from one sample in a study of CD8+ T cells in alopecia areata. Sequencing used immunoSEQ multiplex PCR; TCRdb keeps in-frame clones, though not all of them. The table records over 150,000 clones, approximately 56% of them present only once. The sequencing here drew on CD4+ T cells sorted from blood, taken at week 4, from a patient treated with tofacitinib. The receptors come from a human donor with alopecia areata. CDR3s leave out the opening cysteine and the closing phenylalanine or tryptophan.

v_call	j_call	cdr3_aa
TRBV7-7	TRBJ2-5	AVGENFQTQY
TRBV27	TRBJ2-7	ASSISDRGWEQY
TRBV7-6	TRBJ2-1	ASSSGPSGQF
TRBV30	TRBJ2-5	AWSGGQGGQETQY
TRBV5-6	TRBJ2-1	ASSLGGQNNEQF
TRBV9	TRBJ2-2	ASSSRVPGELF
TRBV7-6	TRBJ1-2	ASSLDQNYGYT
TRBV30	TRBJ1-5	AWSLEWNQPQH
TRBV29-1	TRBJ2-5	SASRPEETQY
TRBV28	TRBJ1-5	ASSLWGQGRVQPQH
TRBV10-3	TRBJ1-1	ASRITGNTEAF
TRBV7-2	TRBJ1-2	ASSLGNPPYGYT
TRBV6-6	TRBJ1-2	ASNGRGENYGYT
TRBV4-2	TRBJ2-5	ASSQAPGGQETQY
TRBV30	TRBJ2-3	AWSTWRGASTDTQY
TRBV14	TRBJ2-6	ASSQTGAGANVLT
TRBV7-2	TRBJ1-2	ASRPQGGEDYGYT
TRBV19	TRBJ2-3	ASGQGATDTQY
TRBV6-6	TRBJ2-4	ASTQGKGSIQY
TRBV5-1	TRBJ1-1	ASSVTGTGNTEAF
TRBV5-1	TRBJ1-2	ASSFQGQEGGYT
TRBV29-1	TRBJ1-6	SVASGTGDSPLH
TRBV5-6	TRBJ1-3	ASSWWDFSGNTIY
TRBV29-1	TRBJ2-7	SVETAYEQY
TRBV7-9	TRBJ1-1	ASSLGDDTTEAF
TRBV7-2	TRBJ2-3	ASSFASTDTQY
TRBV7-9	TRBJ2-2	ASSSRQGLSGELF
TRBV27	TRBJ2-6	ASRDPGQLSGANVLT
TRBV28	TRBJ1-5	ASSLDGYGVAGQPQH
TRBV2	TRBJ2-7	ASSLNLRSPYEQY
TRBV23-1	TRBJ2-5	ASAWETQY
TRBV19	TRBJ2-2	ASSSTGAGELF
TRBV30	TRBJ2-5	AWSVHEVFGTQY
TRBV10-3	TRBJ2-3	AISEGHNTDTQY
TRBV15	TRBJ2-2	ATSWTNTGELF
TRBV25-1	TRBJ2-3	ASSDPLAGMAY
TRBV4-2	TRBJ2-3	ASSQDTEDTQY
TRBV30	TRBJ2-2	AWGRRAGELF
TRBV29-1	TRBJ1-2	SAGETGGSYGYT
TRBV7-6	TRBJ2-7	ASSFTEEGEQY
TRBV25-1	TRBJ1-1	ASRGMRNGRTEAF
TRBV28	TRBJ2-3	ASSLREGGADTQY
TRBV9	TRBJ2-7	ASSVGGREQY
TRBV4-1	TRBJ2-2	ASSQDDRVYTGELF
TRBV7-9	TRBJ2-3	ASSSGTSGGNTDTQY
TRBV29-1	TRBJ1-1	SVDIGGYTEAF
TRBV29-1	TRBJ2-5	SVDASRGDEETQY
TRBV13	TRBJ2-7	ASSTPGTSRALEQY
TRBV25-1	TRBJ2-7	ASSAGGQFGREQY
TRBV29-1	TRBJ2-2	SVGGLAGAYTGELF
TRBV11-1	TRBJ2-1	ASSPRTATENEQF
TRBV5-6	TRBJ2-7	ASSAGLTYEQY
TRBV29-1	TRBJ2-7	SVRSTYEQY
TRBV7-2	TRBJ1-2	ASSLRLKVPGQGNYGYT
TRBV4-1	TRBJ2-7	ASSQDHGTYEQY
TRBV19	TRBJ2-2	ASNRGAATGELF
TRBV6-5	TRBJ2-1	ASSPSRDNEQF
TRBV2	TRBJ2-1	ASSEWGQESSYNEQF
TRBV6-5	TRBJ1-1	ACYRAANTEAF